A single sample gave rise to the 22 T cell receptor beta chains below, sequenced in a study of cytomegalovirus exposure and HLA in healthy donors. Clones were sequenced by immunoSEQ multiplex PCR, and TCRdb holds only the in-frame ones, with some missing. The sample records some 240,000 clones, approximately 86% being singletons. Sequenced material: PBMCs. The source is a woman in her twenties or thirties in good health and CMV-seropositive.

The V call is TRBV1, the J call TRBJ2-1; TRBD2, the table's D call, lacks a check against the DNA. TRBV1 is assigned pseudogene status. This CDR3 has 16 amino acids. CDR3: CTSSQGEGGPFNEQFF. CDR3 nucleotide sequence: TGCACCAGCAGCCAAGGAGAGGGAGGGCCGTTCAATGAGCAGTTCTTC.

V gene TRBV21-1 combines with J gene TRBJ2-7; the table calls TRBD2, which could not be checked here. TRBV21-1 is a pseudogene. The CDR3 runs to 17 residues. The CDR3 here is CASSKDFEGRTHYEQYF. The CDR3 bases are TGTGCCAGCAGCAAAGATTTCGAGGGCCGGACTCATTACGAGCAGTACTTC.

The genes are TRBV15 and TRBJ2-7; D gene uncertain. Germline CDR1 and CDR2: LNHNV and YYDKDF (reference sequence). Deletions cut 7 bases from V and 2 bases from J, with 15 bases between. The CDR3 totals 14 residues. CDR3 nucleotide sequence: TGTGCCACCAAAGGTACTGGCGGTCCCTACGAGCAGTACTTC. Its protein is CATKGTGGPYEQYF.

The genes are TRBV29-1 and TRBJ2-1; tentatively, D is TRBD1 (5 bases). The germline V gene encodes CDR1 SQVTM and CDR2 ANQGSEA. The V end was cut by 4 bases, the J end by 0 bases, with 10 bases between. The CDR3 totals 14 residues. This chain's CDR3 is CSVATAFSYNEQFF. As DNA, the CDR3 is TGCAGCGTTGCGACAGCCTTCTCCTACAATGAGCAGTTCTTC.

This clone was observed a single time. The rearrangement links TRBV27 to TRBJ2-3; 14 nucleotides match TRBD2. CDR3 size: 17 residues. Germline loops: CDR1 MNHEY, CDR2 SMNVEV (reference sequence). The V segment lost 4 bases and the J segment 6 bases; nucleotides outside the gene matches: 9. The CDR3 nucleotides read TGTGCCAGCAGTTCGGGACTAGCGGGAGTGTATACGGATACGCAGTATTTT. Residues: CASSSGLAGVYTDTQYF.

V and J are TRBV11-3 and TRBJ1-1; 7 positions agree with TRBD1. Losses at the gene ends were 6 bases for V and 6 bases for J; bases not matched to a gene: 13. CDR3 length: 15 residues. The germline CDR1 and CDR2 sequences are SGHNT and YENEEA. The CDR3 DNA follows: TGTGCCAGCAGACCAACAGGGGCCCCATCCGCTGAAGCTTTCTTT. Its translation: CASRPTGAPSAEAFF.

This clone was seen more than once but under ten times. The V gene is TRBV4-1, the J gene TRBJ1-4, with D unresolved. The CDR3 is 12 amino acids. Germline-derived CDR1 and CDR2 are MGHRA and YSYEKL. Trimming took off 1 base at V and 6 bases at J, with 3 bases between the two ends. CDR3 in amino acids: CASSQVYEKLFF. The CDR3 bases are TGCGCCAGCAGCCAAGTATATGAAAAACTGTTTTTT.

The CDR3 loop is CSAATGVELFF. As DNA, the CDR3 is TGCAGTGCTGCAACAGGGGTGGAACTGTTTTTT. The rearrangement links TRBV20-1 to TRBJ1-4, with TRBD1 matching 7 bases. The trim removed 5 bases at V and 12 bases at J, leaving 6 bases unmatched. This CDR3 region has 11 residues. Germline V gene data show CDR1 as DFQATT and CDR2 as SNEGSKA (reference sequence).

The V and J genes are TRBV28 and TRBJ2-7; TRBD1 agrees at 8 bases. Germline V lookup: CDR1 MDHEN, CDR2 SYDVKM. The junction had 14 bases not matched to a gene; V was cut back by 6 bases and J by 7 bases. The CDR3 sequence is 15 residues long. CDR3 in DNA: TGTGCCAGCAGCTCCGGGACAGGTCCCATGTGGGAGCAGTACTTC. This translates into CASSSGTGPMWEQYF.

The rearrangement links TRBV10-3 to TRBJ2-5; D possibly corresponds to TRBD1 (6 bases). Germline CDR1 ENHRY, CDR2 SYGVKD. V dropped 3 bases and J dropped 5 bases, with 16 bases sitting between them. The CDR3 has 15 residues. CDR3 coding DNA: TGTGCCATCAGTGACCCCAGGGGCCCAGGGGAGACCCAGTACTTC. It codes for CAISDPRGPGETQYF.

CDR3 sequence: CASSPPPGHLVYGYTF. The CDR3 DNA is TGTGCCAGCAGCCCACCACCGGGACATCTCGTCTATGGCTACACCTTC. This chain links TRBV28 with TRBJ1-2; D is possibly TRBD1 (6 bases). Trimming removed 6 bases from V and 4 bases from J, with 21 bases in between. The CDR3 totals 16 residues. Looked up from germline, CDR1 is MDHEN and CDR2 is SYDVKM.

The gene calls are TRBV11-3 and TRBJ2-7; 7 bases agree with TRBD1. The V segment lost 3 bases and the J segment 9 bases; nucleotides outside the gene matches: 8. The length of the CDR3 is 13 residues. CDR1 and CDR2 (germline): SGHNT, YENEEA. The CDR3 protein is CASSLGRDRPQYF. In DNA form, the CDR3 reads TGTGCCAGCAGCTTGGGCAGGGACAGACCGCAGTACTTC. Variable domain in full (rest from reference TRBV11-3 and TRBJ2-7): EAGVVQSPRYKIIEKKQPVAFWCNPISGHNTLYWYLQNLGQGPELLIRYENEEAVDDSQLPKDRFSAERLKGVDSTLKIQPAELGDSAVYLCASSLGRDRPQYFGPGTRLTVT.

The chain has TRBV5-1 and TRBJ2-1, with TRBD1 matching 10 bases. Per germline, CDR1 SGHRS and CDR2 YFSETQ. Germline trimming cut 4 bases from V and 4 bases from J; bases unmatched to any gene: 5. This CDR3 contains 15 residues. The CDR3 DNA reads TGCGCCAGCAGCGTGACAGGGGGCGCTTACAATGAGCAGTTCTTC. Translating gives CASSVTGGAYNEQFF.

This sequence joins TRBV18 and TRBJ2-7; 13 bases agree with TRBD2. CDR3 length: 16 amino acids. Trimming at V came to 3 bases and at J to 6 bases, leaving 8 bases not matched to a gene. CDR1 and CDR2 (germline): KGHSH, LQKENI. The CDR3: CASSPENGLAGVEQYF. The CDR3 region has the DNA TGTGCCAGCTCACCCGAAAATGGACTAGCGGGAGTCGAGCAGTACTTC.

The V and J genes are TRBV5-1 and TRBJ1-1; no clear D. The CDR3 contains 13 residues. The germline V and J ends were trimmed by 0 bases and 3 bases, with 6 bases remaining between them. The germline gives CDR1 SGHRS, CDR2 YFSETQ. This CDR3 is CASSLVADTEAFF. The CDR3 DNA follows: TGCGCCAGCAGCTTGGTCGCGGACACTGAAGCTTTCTTT.

The genes are TRBV30 and TRBJ1-5, with TRBD1 as a possible D gene (5 bases). With 2 bases removed from V and 2 bases from J, the gap between germline ends came to 10 bases. In germline, CDR1 is GTSNPN, CDR2 SVGIG (reference sequence). CDR3 length equals 14 residues. CDR3 amino acids: CAWSYGGGNQPQHF. The CDR3 coding sequence is TGTGCCTGGAGTTACGGGGGTGGCAATCAGCCCCAGCATTTT.

This chain links TRBV18 with TRBJ2-3; D perhaps matches TRBD1 (5 bases). V was trimmed by 1 base and J by 1 base, leaving 6 bases between them. The CDR3 is 14 amino acids. The germline CDR1 and CDR2 sequences are KGHSH and LQKENI. CDR3 nucleotide sequence: TGTGCCAGCTCACCACTACAGGGCACAGATACGCAGTATTTT. Its protein product is CASSPLQGTDTQYF.

CDR3 coding DNA: TGTGCCAGCCTGAGTGGCACTGAAGCTTTCTTT. This gives the protein CASLSGTEAFF. The rearrangement links TRBV19 to TRBJ1-1, with D hard to call. Germline CDR1 LNHDA, CDR2 SQIVND (reference sequence). The length of the CDR3 is 11 residues. V was trimmed by 9 bases and J by 4 bases, leaving 9 bases between them.

This chain connects TRBV19 to TRBJ2-2; 12 nucleotides agree with TRBD2. This CDR3 is 15 amino acids long. Germline CDR1 LNHDA, CDR2 SQIVND (reference sequence). Trimming took 6 bases from V and 6 from J; bases not matched to a gene: 5. CDR3 residues: CASRTSGRSSGELFF. In nucleotides, the CDR3 is TGTGCCAGTAGGACTAGCGGGAGATCATCCGGGGAGCTGTTTTTT.

The DNA for the CDR3 is TGCGCCAGCAGCTACGACAGGGGCTACGAGCAGTACTTC. Protein: CASSYDRGYEQYF. The chain joins TRBV5-1 to TRBJ2-7, with TRBD1 identical over 8 bases. The ends lost 3 bases at V and 3 bases at J; junction bases unmatched: 2. The germline V gene has CDR1 SGHRS and CDR2 YFSETQ. The CDR3 has 13 amino acids.

The gene calls are TRBV5-5 and TRBJ2-5; no firm D call. Germline loops: CDR1 SGHKS, CDR2 YYEKEE (reference sequence). Trimming left V 4 bases short and J 5 bases short, with 6 bases between. This CDR3 has 11 amino acids. The CDR3 here is CASSPSETQYF. The CDR3 DNA is TGTGCCAGCAGCCCCTCGGAGACCCAGTACTTC.

The chain carries TRBV19 and TRBJ1-2; 8 bases are shared with TRBD1. With 6 bases clipped from V and 7 bases from J, the junction kept 10 bases outside the gene matches. There are 14 residues in the CDR3. From germline, CDR1 is LNHDA and CDR2 SQIVND (reference sequence). CDR3 sequence reads: CASSDRGGRPGYTF. The CDR3 DNA sequence: TGTGCCAGTAGCGACAGGGGAGGAAGACCTGGCTACACCTTC.